The clone carrying this T cell receptor (beta chain) was recorded at least ten times. Its specificity is unknown. The data belong to a study of T cells in Graves' hyperthyroidism and ophthalmopathy. RNA transcripts provided the source from which TCR beta CDR3 regions were amplified. TCR CDR3 regions were first amplified by RT-PCR with HTBI primers. TCRdb ran MiXCR on the multiplex PCR reads and lists one entry per CDR3 protein. The sample holds fewer than 300,000 distinct CDR3 sequences, 20% to 25% seen once. Study outcomes and limitations: Blood shared most expanded thyroid clonotypes above 0.001.

This sequence originates from a man aged 35 to 55 with Graves' hyperthyroidism that later progressed to Graves' ophthalmopathy. Material for sequencing was blood.

This CDR3 reads CASSPNVNTEAFF. CDR3 nucleotides: TGTGCCAGCAGTCCGAATGTGAACACTGAAGCTTTCTTT. The V and J genes are TRBV28 and TRBJ1-1; no clear D. Germline-derived CDR1 and CDR2 are MDHEN and SYDVKM. This CDR3 is 13 amino acids long. V gave up 5 bases and J gave up 0 bases, with 7 bases separating them.